A selection of T cell receptor beta chains follows, all from one sample in a study of neurological immune-mediated disorders. TCRdb reprocessed the 5' RACE reads with MiXCR, giving one entry per CDR3 protein. The sample has 50,000 to 60,000 distinct CDR3 sequences; 3.5% to 4% are singletons. Specimen: CD4+ T cells from blood. The receptor set was obtained from a woman in her forties with multiple sclerosis. Each CDR3 is given with its conserved first and last residue. The D gene is left open where the match is weak. Sizes are listed as once, few or many counts, or a class when the clone is expanded.

NA,TRBJ2-5,medium-sized,TRBV2,CASGTDQETQYF,TGTGCCAGCGGAACGGACCAAGAGACCCAGTACTTC
NA,TRBJ1-5,many,TRBV7-9,CASSSKGDQPQHF,TGTGCCAGCAGCTCGAAAGGGGATCAGCCCCAGCATTTT
NA,TRBJ1-4,many,TRBV5-1,CASSLAPFGGSDEKLFF,TGCGCCAGCAGCTTGGCTCCTTTCGGGGGATCGGATGAAAAACTGTTTTTT
TRBD2,TRBJ2-7,many,TRBV7-2,CASSPPGGLVTGEQYF,TGTGCCAGCAGCCCGCCCGGCGGACTAGTAACGGGTGAGCAGTACTTC
NA,TRBJ1-1,many,TRBV15,CATSRDFNDEAFF,TGTGCCACCAGCAGAGATTTTAATGATGAAGCTTTCTTT
NA,TRBJ2-5,few,TRBV14,CASSQELRETQYF,TGTGCCAGCAGCCAAGAGCTGAGAGAGACCCAGTACTTC
TRBD1,TRBJ1-1,many,TRBV5-1,CASSANQGAFMNTEAFF,TGCGCCAGCAGCGCAAACCAGGGGGCCTTCATGAACACTGAAGCTTTCTTT
TRBD2,TRBJ2-1,many,TRBV5-1,CASSRNSGGAYNEQFF,TGCGCCAGCAGCCGGAATAGCGGGGGGGCATACAATGAGCAGTTCTTC
NA,TRBJ2-1,many,TRBV11-2,CASSFRVSYNEQFF,TGTGCCAGCAGCTTCAGGGTGTCCTACAATGAGCAGTTCTTC
TRBD1,TRBJ1-2,many,TRBV11-2,CASSFPDRANYGYTF,TGTGCCAGCAGCTTCCCGGACAGGGCTAACTATGGCTACACCTTC
TRBD2,TRBJ2-3,many,TRBV11-3,CASSLEAGGQDTQYF,TGTGCCAGCAGCTTAGAGGCGGGGGGGCAAGATACGCAGTATTTT
NA,TRBJ2-3,many,TRBV18,CASSPGVSGDTQYF,TGTGCCAGCTCACCTGGAGTTTCGGGAGATACGCAGTATTTT
NA,TRBJ2-6,many,TRBV20-1,CSARGAGQSSGANVLTF,TGCAGTGCTAGAGGAGCGGGACAGAGCTCTGGGGCCAACGTCCTGACTTTC
TRBD2,TRBJ2-1,many,TRBV4-2,CASSSLAGGLNEQFF,TGTGCCAGCAGCTCGCTAGCGGGGGGCCTCAATGAGCAGTTCTTC